This TCR beta chain was profiled in a study of OX40 agonist ivuxolimab in advanced cancers. Study information: Clinicians treated patients with ivuxolimab, an agonistic anti-OX40 (CD134) antibody. Findings and caveats of the study: Clonal expansion from baseline to week 6 occurred in both CD4+ and CD8+ T cells.

Trimming took off 1 base at V and 3 bases at J, with 10 bases between the two ends. Germline CDR1 reads WSHSY; CDR2 reads SAAADI. This CDR3 region has 15 residues. Note on this clone: Its antigen is not identified.

Data came from immunoSEQ multiplex PCR; TCRdb stores just in-frame clones and leaves some out. Of about 120,000 clones in the sample, 75% to 90% were seen once. Drawing of blood for sampling happened at baseline, at cycle 4 day 1, and at cycle 7 day 1. This sample comprised CD4+ or CD8+ T cells sorted from blood, obtained in a trial of the OX40 agonist ivuxolimab. The TCR was taken from an adult with an advanced solid tumor such as melanoma, head and neck, liver or kidney cancer. This chain links TRBV10-2 with TRBJ1-5, with D perhaps matching TRBD1 (5 bases). The CDR3 sequence: CASSEWDVYNQPQHF. The CDR3 coding sequence is TGCGCCAGCAGTGAGTGGGACGTTTACAATCAGCCCCAGCATTTT.